This TCR beta chain originates from a study of long-term antiretroviral therapy in people with HIV. General study results and limits: When set beside controls, HIV repertoires had CDR3 length ranges that were narrower. Relative to transplant donor controls, diversity remained lower despite increasing after ART.

A word on this clone: Its specificity is not known.

Germline V gives CDR1 SGHRS, CDR2 YFSETQ. V gave up 3 bases and J gave up 4 bases, with 16 bases separating them. This CDR3 is built from 16 residues. Sequencing relied on immunoSEQ assay v3.0, run at survey level. Sequencing set out to capture about 40,000-50,000 T-cell genomes per sample. TCRdb's copy holds only in-frame clones and misses some; the assay was immunoSEQ multiplex PCR. The sample contains 35,000 to 40,000 clones, over 75% of which appear only once. The chain uses TRBV5-1 and TRBJ2-2; TRBD1 is a possible D gene (5 bases). The sequence was obtained from a man aged 18 to 30 with HIV. The sequencing here drew on unsorted PBMCs, taken 2.2 years after starting antiretroviral therapy. CDR3 region: CASSSLARVGTGELFF. The CDR3 bases are TGCGCCAGCAGCTCCTTAGCCAGGGTCGGCACCGGGGAGCTGTTTTTT.